This TCR beta chain was sequenced during a study of human T cells and chemical hapten exposure. Study summary: Chiefly women, the patients showed alopecia areata, totalis or universalis. Variability of per-sample TCR yields stemmed mainly from small differences in pooled library volume.

In the original processing: Samples ranged from 23,224 to 690,600 TCRs, with a median of 95,638. TCRdb re-analysed the RACE reads in MiXCR, keeping a single row per CDR3 protein. The V and J calls here are based on TCRdb, not the publication. This table has about 96,000 distinct CDR3 sequences, approximately 8.6% appearing once. The CDR3 spans 13 residues. Germline CDR1 reads DFQATT; CDR2 reads SNEGSKA (reference sequence). The V segment lost 3 bases and the J segment 6 bases; nucleotides outside the gene matches: 3. Time point here: patch test 2, 6 weeks after DPC sensitization. Stated treatment: therapeutic diphenylcyclopropenone sensitization with weekly scalp DPC.

This rearrangement joins TRBV20-1 to TRBJ1-5, with 9 positions matching TRBD1. The sequences come from whole blood, collected in connection with sensitization to the hapten diphenylcyclopropenone (DPC). This sequence was found in a woman aged 40 to 50 with alopecia areata. Some clones in this sample may be carry-over from other donors' samples. The CDR3 bases are TGCAGTGCTAGCCCGGACAGGGGTCAGCCCCAGCATTTT. Amino acids: CSASPDRGQPQHF.